This T cell receptor (beta chain) was captured by sequencing in a study of control samples from healthy donors and cancer patients. The CDR3 length is 16 residues. Deletions cut 3 bases from V and 4 bases from J, with 19 bases between. Germline V lookup: CDR1 SGHRS, CDR2 YFSETQ. The assay was immunoSEQ multiplex PCR, and TCRdb's table has in-frame clones only and misses some. The sample has about 190,000 clones, roughly 93% seen once; the top ten hold more than 1.1%. The chain joins TRBV5-1 to TRBJ2-5, with TRBD2 as a possible D gene (6 bases). This receptor was identified in a man between 18 and 29 years old in good health. The sequenced sample consisted of blood. The CDR3 coding sequence is TGCGCCAGCAGCTCAATGACTAGTTCTTTACGAGAGACCCAGTACTTC. It is translated as CASSSMTSSLRETQYF.